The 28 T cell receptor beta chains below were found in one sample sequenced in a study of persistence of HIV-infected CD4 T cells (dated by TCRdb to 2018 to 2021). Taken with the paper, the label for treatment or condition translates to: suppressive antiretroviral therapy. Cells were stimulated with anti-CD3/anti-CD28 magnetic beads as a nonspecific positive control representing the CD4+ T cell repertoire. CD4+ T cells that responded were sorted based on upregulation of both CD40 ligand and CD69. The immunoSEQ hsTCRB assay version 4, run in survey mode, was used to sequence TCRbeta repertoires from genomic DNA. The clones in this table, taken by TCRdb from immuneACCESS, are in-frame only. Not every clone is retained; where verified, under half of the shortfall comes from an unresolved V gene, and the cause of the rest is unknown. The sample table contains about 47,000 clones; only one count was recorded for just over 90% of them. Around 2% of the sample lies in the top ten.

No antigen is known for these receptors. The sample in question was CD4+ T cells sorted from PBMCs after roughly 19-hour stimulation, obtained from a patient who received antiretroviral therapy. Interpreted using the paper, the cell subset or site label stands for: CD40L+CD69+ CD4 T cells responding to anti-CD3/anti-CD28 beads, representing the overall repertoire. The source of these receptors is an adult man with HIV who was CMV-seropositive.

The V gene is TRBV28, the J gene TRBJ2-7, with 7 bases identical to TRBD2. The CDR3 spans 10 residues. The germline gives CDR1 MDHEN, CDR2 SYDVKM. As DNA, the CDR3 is TGTGCGAGCGGGACCTACGAGCAGTACTTC. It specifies CASGTYEQYF.

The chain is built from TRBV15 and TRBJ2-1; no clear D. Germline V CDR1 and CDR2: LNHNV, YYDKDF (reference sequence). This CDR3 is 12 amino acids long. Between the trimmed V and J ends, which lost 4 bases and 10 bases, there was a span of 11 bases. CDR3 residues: CATSKREGEQFF. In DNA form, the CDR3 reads TGTGCCACCAGCAAAAGAGAAGGGGAGCAGTTCTTC.

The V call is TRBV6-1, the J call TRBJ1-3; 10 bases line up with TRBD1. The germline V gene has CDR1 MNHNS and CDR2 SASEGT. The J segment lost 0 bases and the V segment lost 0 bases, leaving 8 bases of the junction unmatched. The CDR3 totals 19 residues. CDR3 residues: CASSEALRTGGFSGNTIYF. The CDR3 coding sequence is TGTGCCAGCAGTGAAGCGCTTAGGACAGGGGGGTTCTCTGGAAACACCATATATTTT.

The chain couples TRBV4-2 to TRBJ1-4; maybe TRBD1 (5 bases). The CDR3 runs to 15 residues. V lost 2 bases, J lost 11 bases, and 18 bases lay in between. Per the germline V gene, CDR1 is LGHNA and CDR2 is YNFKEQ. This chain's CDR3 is CASSQLGNAQGKLFF. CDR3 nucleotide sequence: TGTGCCAGCAGCCAATTGGGTAATGCCCAGGGCAAACTGTTTTTT.

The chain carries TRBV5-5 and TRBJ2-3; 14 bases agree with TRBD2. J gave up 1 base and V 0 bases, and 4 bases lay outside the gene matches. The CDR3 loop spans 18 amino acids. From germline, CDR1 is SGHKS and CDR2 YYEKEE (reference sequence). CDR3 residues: CASSLGLAGGPGTDTQYF. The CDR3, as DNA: TGTGCCAGCAGCTTGGGACTAGCGGGGGGGCCTGGCACAGATACGCAGTATTTT.

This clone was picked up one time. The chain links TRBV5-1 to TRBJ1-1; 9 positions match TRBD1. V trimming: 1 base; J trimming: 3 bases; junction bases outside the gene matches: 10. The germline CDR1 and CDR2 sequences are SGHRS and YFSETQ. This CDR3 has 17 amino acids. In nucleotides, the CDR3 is TGCGCCAGCAGCTTGAATCCACAGGGGGCCACTGACACTGAAGCTTTCTTT. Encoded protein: CASSLNPQGATDTEAFF. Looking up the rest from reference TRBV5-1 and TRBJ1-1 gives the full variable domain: KAGVTQTPRYLIKTRGQQVTLSCSPISGHRSVSWYQQTPGQGLQFLFEYFSETQRNKGNFPGRFSGRQFSNSRSEMNVSTLELGDSALYLCASSLNPQGATDTEAFFGQGTRLTVV.

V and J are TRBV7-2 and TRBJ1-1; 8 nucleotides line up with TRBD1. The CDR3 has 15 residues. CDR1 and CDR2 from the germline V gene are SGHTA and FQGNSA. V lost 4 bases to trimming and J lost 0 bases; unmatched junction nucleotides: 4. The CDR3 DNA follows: TGTGCCAGCAGCTCCAGGACAGGGTTGAACACTGAAGCTTTCTTT. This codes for CASSSRTGLNTEAFF.

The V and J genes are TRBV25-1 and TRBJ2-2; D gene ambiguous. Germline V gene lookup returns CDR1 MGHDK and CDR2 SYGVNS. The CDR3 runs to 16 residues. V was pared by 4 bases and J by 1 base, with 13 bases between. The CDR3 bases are TGTGCCAGCAGTGCGTCTGCGAAGGGGAACACCGGGGAGCTGTTTTTT. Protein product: CASSASAKGNTGELFF.

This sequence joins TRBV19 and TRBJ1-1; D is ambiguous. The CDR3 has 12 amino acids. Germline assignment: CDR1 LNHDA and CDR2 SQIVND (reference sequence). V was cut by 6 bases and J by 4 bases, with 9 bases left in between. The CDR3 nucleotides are TGTGCCAGTAGATGGGGAGTCACTGAAGCTTTCTTT. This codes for CASRWGVTEAFF.

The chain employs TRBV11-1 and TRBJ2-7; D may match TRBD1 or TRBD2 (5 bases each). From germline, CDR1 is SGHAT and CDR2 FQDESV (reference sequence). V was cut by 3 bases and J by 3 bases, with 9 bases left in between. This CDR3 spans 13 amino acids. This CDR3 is CASSLGPNYEQYF. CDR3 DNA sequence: TGTGCCAGCAGCTTGGGACCCAACTACGAGCAGTACTTC.

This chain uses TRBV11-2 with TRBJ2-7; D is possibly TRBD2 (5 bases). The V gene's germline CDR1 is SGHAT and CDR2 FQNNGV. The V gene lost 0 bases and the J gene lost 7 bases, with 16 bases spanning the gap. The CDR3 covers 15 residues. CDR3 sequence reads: CASSLDRLGSQEQYF. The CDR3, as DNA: TGTGCCAGCAGCTTAGATCGTTTAGGGAGCCAGGAGCAGTACTTC.

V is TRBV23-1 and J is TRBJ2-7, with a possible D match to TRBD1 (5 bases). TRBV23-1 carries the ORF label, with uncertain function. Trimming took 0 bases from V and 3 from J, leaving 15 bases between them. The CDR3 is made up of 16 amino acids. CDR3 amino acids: CASSQSGYRNYYEQYF. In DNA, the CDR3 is TGCGCCAGCAGTCAATCGGGGTACAGGAATTACTACGAGCAGTACTTC.

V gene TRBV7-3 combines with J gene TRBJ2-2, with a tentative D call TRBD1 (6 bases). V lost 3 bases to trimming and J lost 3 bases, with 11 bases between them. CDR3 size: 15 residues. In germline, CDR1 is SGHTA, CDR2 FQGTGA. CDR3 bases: TGTGCCAGCAGCTTCGCAGGGGAGTACACCGGGGAGCTGTTTTTT. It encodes CASSFAGEYTGELFF.

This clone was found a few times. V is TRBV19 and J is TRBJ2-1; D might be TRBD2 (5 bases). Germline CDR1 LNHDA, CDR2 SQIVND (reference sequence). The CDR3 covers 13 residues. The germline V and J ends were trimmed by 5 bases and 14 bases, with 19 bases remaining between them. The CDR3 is CASSLHDTSVEFF. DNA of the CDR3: TGTGCCAGTAGTCTACATGATACTAGTGTGGAGTTCTTC. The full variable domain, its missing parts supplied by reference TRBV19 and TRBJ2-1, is DGGITQSPKYLFRKEGQNVTLSCEQNLNHDAMYWYRQDPGQGLRLIYYSQIVNDFQKGDIAEGYSVSREKKESFPLTVTSAQKNPTAFYLCASSLHDTSVEFFGPGTRLTVL.

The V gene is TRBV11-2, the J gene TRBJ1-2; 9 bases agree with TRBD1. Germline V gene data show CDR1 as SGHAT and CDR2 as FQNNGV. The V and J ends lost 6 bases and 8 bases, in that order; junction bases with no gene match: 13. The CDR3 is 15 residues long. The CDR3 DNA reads TGTGCCAGCAGACCCCGGGACAGGGATTCGCTCGGCTACACCTTC. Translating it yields CASRPRDRDSLGYTF. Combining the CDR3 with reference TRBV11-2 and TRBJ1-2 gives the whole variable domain EAGVAQSPRYKIIEKRQSVAFWCNPISGHATLYWYQQILGQGPKLLIQFQNNGVVDDSQLPKDRFSAERLKGVDSTLKIQPAKLEDSAVYLCASRPRDRDSLGYTFGSGTRLTVV.

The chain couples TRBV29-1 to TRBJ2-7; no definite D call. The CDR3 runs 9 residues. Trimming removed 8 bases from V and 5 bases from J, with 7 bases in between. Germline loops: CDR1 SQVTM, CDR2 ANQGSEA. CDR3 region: CSLEHEQYF. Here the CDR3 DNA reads TGCAGCCTCGAACACGAGCAGTACTTC.

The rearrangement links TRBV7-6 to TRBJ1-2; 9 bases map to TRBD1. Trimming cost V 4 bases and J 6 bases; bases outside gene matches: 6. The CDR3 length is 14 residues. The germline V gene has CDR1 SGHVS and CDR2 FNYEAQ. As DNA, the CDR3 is TGTGCCAGCAGCTCAATACAGGGGGCAAATGGCTACACCTTC. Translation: CASSSIQGANGYTF. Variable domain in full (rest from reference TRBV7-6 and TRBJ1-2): GAGVSQSPRYKVTKRGQDVALRCDPISGHVSLYWYRQALGQGPEFLTYFNYEAQQDKSGLPNDRFSAERPEGSISTLTIQRTEQRDSAMYRCASSSIQGANGYTFGSGTRLTVV.

The CDR3 nucleotides are TGCGCCAGCAGCCTAGGGATCTCTGGAAACACCATATATTTT. Its protein product is CASSLGISGNTIYF. This chain links TRBV5-1 with TRBJ1-3; D ambiguous. The CDR3 is 14 residues long. Germline CDR1 is SGHRS and CDR2 is YFSETQ. Trimming took off 4 bases at V and 0 bases at J, with 8 bases between the two ends.

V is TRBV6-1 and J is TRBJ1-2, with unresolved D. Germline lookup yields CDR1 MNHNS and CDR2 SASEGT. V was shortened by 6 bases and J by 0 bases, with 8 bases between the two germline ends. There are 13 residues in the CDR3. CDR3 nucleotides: TGTGCCAGCAGACCCAGGACTAACTATGGCTACACCTTC. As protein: CASRPRTNYGYTF.

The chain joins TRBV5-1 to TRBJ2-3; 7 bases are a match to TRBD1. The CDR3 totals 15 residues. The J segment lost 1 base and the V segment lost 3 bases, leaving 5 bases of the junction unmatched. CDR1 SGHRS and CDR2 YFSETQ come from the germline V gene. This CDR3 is CASSYRGEGTDTQYF. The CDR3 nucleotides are TGCGCCAGCAGCTACAGGGGTGAGGGCACAGATACGCAGTATTTT.

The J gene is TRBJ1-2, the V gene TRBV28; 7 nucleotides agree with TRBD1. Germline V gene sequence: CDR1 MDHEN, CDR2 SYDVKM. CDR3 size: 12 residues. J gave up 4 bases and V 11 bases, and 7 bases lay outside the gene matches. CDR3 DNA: TGTGCCGATTACAGGGGAGGCTATGGCTACACCTTC. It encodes CADYRGGYGYTF.

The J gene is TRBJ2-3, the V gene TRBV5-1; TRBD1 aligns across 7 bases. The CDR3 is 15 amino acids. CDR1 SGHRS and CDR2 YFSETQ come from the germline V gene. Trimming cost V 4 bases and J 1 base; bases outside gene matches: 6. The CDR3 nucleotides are TGCGCCAGCAGCCCGGCAGACAGGGGCACAGATACGCAGTATTTT. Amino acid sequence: CASSPADRGTDTQYF. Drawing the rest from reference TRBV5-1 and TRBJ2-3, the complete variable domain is KAGVTQTPRYLIKTRGQQVTLSCSPISGHRSVSWYQQTPGQGLQFLFEYFSETQRNKGNFPGRFSGRQFSNSRSEMNVSTLELGDSALYLCASSPADRGTDTQYFGPGTRLTVL.

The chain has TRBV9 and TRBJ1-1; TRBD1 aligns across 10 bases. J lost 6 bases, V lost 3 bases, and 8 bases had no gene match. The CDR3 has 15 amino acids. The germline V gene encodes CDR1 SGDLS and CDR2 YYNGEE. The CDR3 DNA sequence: TGTGCCAGCAGCGCTTTGGGGGACAGGGGAGCTGAAGCTTTCTTT. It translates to CASSALGDRGAEAFF.

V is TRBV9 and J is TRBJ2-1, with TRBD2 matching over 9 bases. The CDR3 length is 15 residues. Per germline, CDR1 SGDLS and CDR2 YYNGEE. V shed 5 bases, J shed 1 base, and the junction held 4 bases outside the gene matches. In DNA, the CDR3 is TGTGCCAGCAGTAAAAGCGGGGGGTCCTACAATGAGCAGTTCTTC. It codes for CASSKSGGSYNEQFF.

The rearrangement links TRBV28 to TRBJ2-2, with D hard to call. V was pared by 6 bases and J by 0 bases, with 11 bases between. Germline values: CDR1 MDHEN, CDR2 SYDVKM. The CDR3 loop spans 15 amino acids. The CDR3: CASSSQISNTGELFF. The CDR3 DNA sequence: TGTGCCAGCAGCTCGCAGATCTCGAACACCGGGGAGCTGTTTTTT.

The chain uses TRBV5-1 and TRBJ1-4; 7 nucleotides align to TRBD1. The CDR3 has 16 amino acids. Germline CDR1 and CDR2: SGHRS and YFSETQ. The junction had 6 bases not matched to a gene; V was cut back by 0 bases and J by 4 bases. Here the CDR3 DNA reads TGCGCCAGCAGCTTGGCCACTGGACAGGTTAATGAAAAACTGTTTTTT. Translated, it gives CASSLATGQVNEKLFF.

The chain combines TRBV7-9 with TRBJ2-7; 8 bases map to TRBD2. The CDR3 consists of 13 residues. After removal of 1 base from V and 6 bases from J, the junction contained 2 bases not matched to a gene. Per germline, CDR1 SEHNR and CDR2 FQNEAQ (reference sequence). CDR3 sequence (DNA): TGTGCCAGCAGCTTAGTGGCGGGGGGCGAGCAGTACTTC. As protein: CASSLVAGGEQYF. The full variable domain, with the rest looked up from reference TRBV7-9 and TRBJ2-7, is DTGVSQNPRHKITKRGQNVTFRCDPISEHNRLYWYRQTLGQGPEFLTYFQNEAQLEKSRLLSDRFSAERPKGSFSTLEIQRTEQGDSAMYLCASSLVAGGEQYFGPGTRLTVT.

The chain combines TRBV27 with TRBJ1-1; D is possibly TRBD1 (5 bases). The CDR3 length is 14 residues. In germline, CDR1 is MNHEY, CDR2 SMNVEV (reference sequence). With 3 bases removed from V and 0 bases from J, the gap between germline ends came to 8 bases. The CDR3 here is CASSFQGMNTEAFF. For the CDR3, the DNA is TGTGCCAGCAGTTTTCAGGGCATGAACACTGAAGCTTTCTTT.